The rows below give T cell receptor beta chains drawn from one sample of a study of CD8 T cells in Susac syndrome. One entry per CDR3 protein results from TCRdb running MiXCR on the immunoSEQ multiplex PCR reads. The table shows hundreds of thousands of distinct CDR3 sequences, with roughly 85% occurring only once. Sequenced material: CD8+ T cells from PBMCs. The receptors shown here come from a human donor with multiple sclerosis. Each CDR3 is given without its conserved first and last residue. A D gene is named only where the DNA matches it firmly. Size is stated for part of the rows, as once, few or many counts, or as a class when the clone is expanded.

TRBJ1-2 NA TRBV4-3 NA ASSPYGGQMTYGYT
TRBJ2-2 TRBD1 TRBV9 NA ASSVNRQGEGTGELF
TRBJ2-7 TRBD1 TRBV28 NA ASRSPQGQVFYEQY
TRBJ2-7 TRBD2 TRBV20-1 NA SARDPLAGGLSSYEQY
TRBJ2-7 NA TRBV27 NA ASSSTGNGDEQY
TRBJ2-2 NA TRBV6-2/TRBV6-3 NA ASSYDEQSLNTGELF
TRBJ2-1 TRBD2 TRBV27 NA ASHTRTSAYNEQF
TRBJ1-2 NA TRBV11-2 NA ASSLPTGEHYGYT
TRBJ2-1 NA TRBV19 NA ASSKVGGGQEQF
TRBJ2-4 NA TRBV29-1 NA SALSVAKNIQY
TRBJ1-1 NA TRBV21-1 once ASSKRGNTEAF
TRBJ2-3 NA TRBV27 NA ASSSGLRADTQY
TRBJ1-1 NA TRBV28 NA ASSLWSEAF
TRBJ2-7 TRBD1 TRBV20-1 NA SARDRGSFYEQY
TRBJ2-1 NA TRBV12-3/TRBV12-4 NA ASSVQGGPYNEQF
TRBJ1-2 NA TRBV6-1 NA ASRTDWGQEPYNYGYT
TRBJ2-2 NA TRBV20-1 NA SARRDRVRHYGELF
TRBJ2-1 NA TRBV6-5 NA ASNTGPLEF
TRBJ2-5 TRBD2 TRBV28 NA ASSPGLAGYQETQY
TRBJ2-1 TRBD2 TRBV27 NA ASKQAGGFYEQF
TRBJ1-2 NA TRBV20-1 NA SARDHLGGKLNGYT
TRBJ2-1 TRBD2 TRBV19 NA ASSIAAGAYNEQF
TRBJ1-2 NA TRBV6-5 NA ASSYSAGAVRGYT
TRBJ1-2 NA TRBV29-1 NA SVADGQFYGYT